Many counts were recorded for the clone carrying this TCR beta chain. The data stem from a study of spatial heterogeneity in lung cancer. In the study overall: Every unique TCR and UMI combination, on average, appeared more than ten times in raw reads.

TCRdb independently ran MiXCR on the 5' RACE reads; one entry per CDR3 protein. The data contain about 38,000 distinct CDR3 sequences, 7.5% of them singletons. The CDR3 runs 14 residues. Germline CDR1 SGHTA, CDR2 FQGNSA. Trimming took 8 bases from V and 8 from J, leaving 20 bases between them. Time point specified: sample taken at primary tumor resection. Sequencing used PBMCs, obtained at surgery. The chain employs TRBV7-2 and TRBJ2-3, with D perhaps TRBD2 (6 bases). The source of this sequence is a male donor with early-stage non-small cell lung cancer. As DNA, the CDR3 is TGTGCCAGCTCTTCCGGGGGTGCGAGGCCTACGCAGTATTTT. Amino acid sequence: CASSSGGARPTQYF.